Listed below are T cell receptor beta chains from one sample, sequenced in a study of cytomegalovirus exposure and HLA in healthy donors. The table came from immunoSEQ multiplex PCR; TCRdb's copy has only in-frame clones and leaves some out. The repertoire consists of about 160,000 clones, with approximately 79% occurring once and the leading ten covering 4.3%. The sequenced sample consisted of PBMCs. These receptors were obtained from a man aged 35 to 55 in good health and CMV-seronegative. The CDR3 runs from the conserved cysteine through the conserved F or W. Fields, in order: D gene, J gene, clone size, V gene, CDR3 DNA, CDR3 protein. A D gene is named only where the DNA matches it firmly. Size is omitted from some rows. Given values are once, few, many or a class for expanded clones.

TRBD2 TRBJ2-7 NA TRBV6-5 TGTGCCAGCAGGGGGACTAGCGGAGAGCAGTACTTC CASRGTSGEQYF
TRBD1 TRBJ2-7 NA TRBV2 TGTGCCAGCAGTAATACCGGGACAGGTTCTTACGAGCAGTACTTC CASSNTGTGSYEQYF
NA TRBJ2-4 NA TRBV6-1 TGTGCCAGCAGCGAAGCACAGGCCCCCATCCTTCAGTACTTC CASSEAQAPILQYF
NA TRBJ1-5 NA TRBV5-6 TGTGCCAGCAGCTTGGCGACAGCCGTCAATCAGCCCCAGCATTTT CASSLATAVNQPQHF
NA TRBJ1-4 NA TRBV28 TGTGCCAGCAGTTTGTTAGACGGGGAAAAACTGTTTTTT CASSLLDGEKLFF
TRBD1 TRBJ1-4 NA TRBV28 TGTGCCAGCAGGGCAGGGGGGACTAATGAAAAACTGTTTTTT CASRAGGTNEKLFF
TRBD1 TRBJ2-1 few TRBV6-5 TGTGCCAGCAGTTTGGCCGGGACAGGGGTTTATGAGCAGTTCTTC CASSLAGTGVYEQFF
NA TRBJ2-7 NA TRBV7-9 TGTGCCAGCAGCCTGGACAGCTCCTACGAGCAGTACTTC CASSLDSSYEQYF
TRBD1 TRBJ1-2 NA TRBV7-2 TGTGCCAGCAGCCGAGGACAGGGAGGCAACTATGGCTACACCTTC CASSRGQGGNYGYTF
TRBD1 TRBJ1-6 NA TRBV19 TGTGCCAGTAGTCGACAGGGCCAGACGAATTCACCCCTCCACTTT CASSRQGQTNSPLHF